The T cell receptor beta chain under discussion was sequenced for a study of technical replicates of blood from a handful of donors. Data came from immunoSEQ multiplex PCR; TCRdb stores just in-frame clones and leaves some out. The sample lists about 94,000 clones, roughly 96% occurring once. The germline gives CDR1 SGDLS, CDR2 YYNGEE. The length of the CDR3 is 13 residues. With 4 bases removed from V and 7 bases from J, the gap between germline ends came to 12 bases. V and J are TRBV9 and TRBJ1-5; D may be TRBD1 (6 bases). The source is a human donor in good health. The sequenced sample was T cells isolated from PBMCs. CDR3 bases: TGTGCCAGCAGCAGGGGGACGTTACAGCCCCAGCATTTT. This encodes CASSRGTLQPQHF.